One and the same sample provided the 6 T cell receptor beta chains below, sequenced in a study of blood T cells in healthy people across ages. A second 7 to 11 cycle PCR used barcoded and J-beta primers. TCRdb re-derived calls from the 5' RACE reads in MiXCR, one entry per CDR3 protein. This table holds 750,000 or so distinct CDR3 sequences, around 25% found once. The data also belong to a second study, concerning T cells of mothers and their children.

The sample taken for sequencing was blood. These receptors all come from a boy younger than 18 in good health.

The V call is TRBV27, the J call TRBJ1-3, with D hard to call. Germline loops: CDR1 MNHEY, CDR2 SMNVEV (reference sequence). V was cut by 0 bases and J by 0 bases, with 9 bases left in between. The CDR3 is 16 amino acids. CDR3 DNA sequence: TGTGCCAGCAGTTTATCGTGGCCGACCTCTGGAAACACCATATATTTT. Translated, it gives CASSLSWPTSGNTIYF.

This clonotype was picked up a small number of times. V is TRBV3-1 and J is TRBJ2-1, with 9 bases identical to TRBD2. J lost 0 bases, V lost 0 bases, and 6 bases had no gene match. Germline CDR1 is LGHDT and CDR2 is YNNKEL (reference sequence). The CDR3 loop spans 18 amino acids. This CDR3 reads CASSQDWISGSSYNEQFF. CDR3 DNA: TGTGCCAGCAGCCAAGATTGGATTAGCGGGAGCTCCTACAATGAGCAGTTCTTC.

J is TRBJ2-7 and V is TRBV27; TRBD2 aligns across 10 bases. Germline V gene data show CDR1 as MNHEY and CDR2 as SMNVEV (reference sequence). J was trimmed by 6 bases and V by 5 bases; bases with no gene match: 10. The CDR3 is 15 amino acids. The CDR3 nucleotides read TGTGCCAGCAGTCCCTATTCTAGCGGGAGTGGCGAGCAGTACTTC. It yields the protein CASSPYSSGSGEQYF.

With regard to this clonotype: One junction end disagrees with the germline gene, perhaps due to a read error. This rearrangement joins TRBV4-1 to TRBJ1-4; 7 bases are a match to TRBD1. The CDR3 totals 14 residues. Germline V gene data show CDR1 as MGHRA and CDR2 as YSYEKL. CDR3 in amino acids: CASSKDRAEGKLFF. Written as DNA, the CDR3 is TGCGCCAGCAGCAAAGACAGGGCGGAGGGAAAACTGTTTTTT.

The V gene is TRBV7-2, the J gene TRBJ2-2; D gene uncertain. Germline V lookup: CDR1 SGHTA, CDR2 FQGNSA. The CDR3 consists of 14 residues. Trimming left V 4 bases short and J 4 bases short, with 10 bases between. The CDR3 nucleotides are TGTGCCAGCAGCTCCGGATTCCCCACCGGGGAGCTGTTTTTT. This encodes CASSSGFPTGELFF.

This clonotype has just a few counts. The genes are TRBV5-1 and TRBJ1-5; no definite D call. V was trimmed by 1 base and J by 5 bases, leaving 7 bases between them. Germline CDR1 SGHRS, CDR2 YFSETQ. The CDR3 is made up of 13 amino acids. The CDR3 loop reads CASSLNIHQPQHF. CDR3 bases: TGCGCCAGCAGCTTGAACATACATCAGCCCCAGCATTTT.